This record concerns one T cell receptor beta chain sequence. This CDR3 comprises 16 residues. V lost 1 base and J lost 0, with 10 bases in between. Germline V gene sequence: CDR1 SGHDT, CDR2 YYEEEE. The Seattle site enrolled patients during active infection and followed them longitudinally. The data were taken from a study of blood T cell repertoires in COVID-19. Study at large: COVID-19 samples collected from the United States, Italy and Spain covered acute and convalescent phases. The analysed material was cDNA or gDNA that came from T cells, B-cell-depleted T cells, or PBMCs.

Clones were sequenced by immunoSEQ multiplex PCR, and TCRdb holds only the in-frame ones, with some missing. Among some 120,000 clones listed, about 90% were seen once. The sequence derives from a man over 45 with COVID-19, enrolled during active disease. The sequencing sample was made of peripheral blood. The gene calls are TRBV5-6 and TRBJ2-2; D possibly corresponds to TRBD2 (5 bases). The CDR3 nucleotides are TGTGCCAGCAGCTTGTTTGGACTGGCGAACACCGGGGAGCTGTTTTTT. Protein sequence: CASSLFGLANTGELFF. Looking up the rest from reference TRBV5-6 and TRBJ2-2 gives the full variable domain: DAGVTQSPTHLIKTRGQQVTLRCSPKSGHDTVSWYQQALGQGPQFIFQYYEEEERQRGNFPDRFSGHQFPNYSSELNVNALLLGDSALYLCASSLFGLANTGELFFGEGSRLTVL.